Below are 15 T cell receptor beta chains sequenced from a single sample in a study of post-analysis software for immune sequencing data. General study points: Comparison of patients with controls showed about 5 TRBV segments more frequent in patients, TRBV5-6, TRBV5-1 and TRBV20-1 among them.

Tagging with unique molecular identifiers was a feature of the TCR beta cDNA libraries. MiXCR was run by TCRdb on the PCR reads, yielding one entry per CDR3 protein. The table shows 550,000 to 700,000 distinct CDR3 sequences, with roughly 40% occurring only once. The antigens for these receptors are not known. The sequencing input was blood. These receptors originate from a girl between 5 and 17 years old with multiple sclerosis.

The rearrangement links TRBV6-5 to TRBJ1-2, with 9 bases identical to TRBD1. The CDR3 covers 14 residues. The trim removed 7 bases at V and 4 bases at J, leaving 7 bases unmatched. Germline V CDR1 and CDR2: MNHEY, SVGAGI. CDR3 sequence reads: CASTEGQGGYGYTF. For the CDR3, the DNA is TGTGCCAGCACCGAGGGACAGGGTGGCTATGGCTACACCTTC.

In this sample, this clonotype turned up a few times. The chain is built from TRBV12-3 or TRBV12-4 and TRBJ2-7; D is perhaps TRBD1 (7 bases). This CDR3 region has 15 residues. V lost 5 bases and J lost 3, with 17 bases in between. The CDR3 here is CASSRQGGRYYEQYF. For the CDR3, the DNA is TGTGCCAGCAGTCGCCAGGGGGGACGGTACTACGAGCAGTACTTC.

V gene TRBV6-1 combines with J gene TRBJ2-1; 7 nucleotides line up with TRBD2. This CDR3 has 16 amino acids. Losses at the gene ends were 4 bases for V and 0 bases for J; bases not matched to a gene: 6. The germline CDR1 and CDR2 sequences are MNHNS and SASEGT. Here the CDR3 reads CASSGIAGDSYNEQFF. As DNA, the CDR3 is TGTGCCAGCAGTGGAATCGCGGGAGACTCCTACAATGAGCAGTTCTTC.

V and J are TRBV10-3 and TRBJ2-7; D gene uncertain. The CDR3 extends over 15 amino acids. Trimming cost V 3 bases and J 0 bases, with 12 bases left between them. Per the germline V gene, CDR1 is ENHRY and CDR2 is SYGVKD. CDR3 amino acids: CAISDPSKISYEQYF. CDR3 DNA: TGTGCCATCAGTGACCCCTCAAAGATCTCCTACGAGCAGTACTTC.

The rearrangement uses TRBV3-1 and TRBJ2-3; 12 bases align to TRBD2. V gave up 1 base and J gave up 0 bases; unmatched junction bases: 2. There are 17 residues in the CDR3. Germline V gene lookup returns CDR1 LGHDT and CDR2 YNNKEL (reference sequence). The CDR3 bases are TGTGCCAGCAGCCAAGGACTAGCGGGGGCAAGCACAGATACGCAGTATTTT. Its protein is CASSQGLAGASTDTQYF.

This clonotype was observed a handful of times. V gene TRBV10-3 combines with J gene TRBJ2-7; 10 bases are a match to TRBD1. The CDR3 spans 12 residues. Germline V lookup: CDR1 ENHRY, CDR2 SYGVKD. With V trimmed by 4 bases and J by 6 bases, 0 bases remained unmatched. CDR3 DNA sequence: TGTGCCATCAGTGGGACAGGGGGCGAGCAGTACTTC. Translation: CAISGTGGEQYF.

The chain recombines TRBV4-2 with TRBJ2-3; D tentatively fits TRBD1 or TRBD2 (5 bases each). This CDR3 has 13 amino acids. Germline CDR1 reads LGHNA; CDR2 reads YNFKEQ. V was cut by 8 bases and J by 2 bases, with 11 bases left in between. CDR3 in amino acids: CASRDATTDTQYF. The CDR3 region has the DNA TGTGCCAGCCGGGACGCAACCACAGATACGCAGTATTTT.

The rearrangement uses TRBV2 and TRBJ2-5; no clear D. The V gene's germline CDR1 is SNHLY and CDR2 FYNNEI. Trimming removed 2 bases at V and 5 bases at J, with 18 bases between. This CDR3 comprises 16 residues. The CDR3 DNA is TGTGCCAGCAGTGAACGTGTAGGTGGGATCCGGGAGACCCAGTACTTC. Encoded protein: CASSERVGGIRETQYF.

The V call is TRBV11-2, the J call TRBJ2-3; 15 bases are a match to TRBD2. From germline, CDR1 is SGHAT and CDR2 FQNNGV. The CDR3 is made up of 17 amino acids. J lost 1 base, V lost 9 bases, and 8 bases had no gene match. In nucleotides, the CDR3 is TGTGCCAGGCGGACTAGCGGGGGGGCCCACCGCACAGATACGCAGTATTTT. This translates into CARRTSGGAHRTDTQYF.

This clonotype was counted a few times. This chain uses TRBV12-3 or TRBV12-4 with TRBJ2-4; weak D call: TRBD1 (5 bases). With 7 bases removed from V and 13 bases from J, the gap between germline ends came to 20 bases. The CDR3 is 13 residues long. CDR3 DNA sequence: TGTGCCAGCACCTCTGCTCAGGGCGGAACCCAGTACTTC. This encodes CASTSAQGGTQYF.

The chain joins TRBV20-1 to TRBJ1-1; TRBD1 matches at 7 bases. This CDR3 spans 14 amino acids. V lost 6 bases to trimming and J lost 1 base; unmatched junction nucleotides: 8. Germline V lookup: CDR1 DFQATT, CDR2 SNEGSKA (reference sequence). The CDR3 sequence: CSAREGTANTEAFF. The CDR3 DNA reads as TGCAGTGCCCGAGAGGGGACAGCGAACACTGAAGCTTTCTTT.

This clonotype has a handful of counts. The chain carries TRBV12-3 or TRBV12-4 and TRBJ1-2; D may be TRBD1 (6 bases). The CDR3 totals 12 residues. Trimming shortened V by 7 bases and J by 4 bases, and 10 bases separated the two germline ends. Here the CDR3 DNA reads TGTGCCAGCAACAAGGGGGGCTATGGCTACACCTTC. This codes for CASNKGGYGYTF.

This rearrangement joins TRBV7-9 to TRBJ2-1; D perhaps matches TRBD1 (6 bases). CDR1 SEHNR and CDR2 FQNEAQ come from the germline V gene (reference sequence). The CDR3 loop spans 16 amino acids. Deletions cut 5 bases from V and 0 bases from J, with 14 bases between. The CDR3 nucleotides read TGTGCCAGCAGCGCCGCCGGACAGATCTCCTACAATGAGCAGTTCTTC. It translates to CASSAAGQISYNEQFF. Full variable domain (rest looked up from reference TRBV7-9 and TRBJ2-1): DTGVSQNPRHKITKRGQNVTFRCDPISEHNRLYWYRQTLGQGPEFLTYFQNEAQLEKSRLLSDRFSAERPKGSFSTLEIQRTEQGDSAMYLCASSAAGQISYNEQFFGPGTRLTVL.

The sample holds a few counts of this clonotype. V is TRBV20-1 and J is TRBJ2-7; D remains unclear. V lost 1 base to trimming and J lost 2 bases, with 9 bases between them. This CDR3 has 13 amino acids. Germline CDR1 is DFQATT and CDR2 is SNEGSKA (reference sequence). The CDR3 nucleotides read TGCAGTGCTAGAGGGGTCATAGCCTACGAGCAGTACTTC. The encoded protein is CSARGVIAYEQYF.

This clonotype was counted between two and nine times. The V and J genes are TRBV7-9 and TRBJ1-1; 7 nucleotides agree with TRBD1. The CDR3 is 14 residues long. V shed 6 bases, J shed 1 base, and the junction held 5 bases outside the gene matches. Germline V gene data show CDR1 as SEHNR and CDR2 as FQNEAQ (reference sequence). This CDR3 reads CASRAGQSNTEAFF. For the CDR3, the DNA is TGTGCCAGCAGGGCGGGACAGTCGAACACTGAAGCTTTCTTT.